This T cell receptor (beta chain) stems from a study of blood T cell repertoires in COVID-19. V was trimmed by 0 bases and J by 0 bases, leaving 13 bases between them. The CDR3 is made up of 16 amino acids. CDR1 SGDLS and CDR2 YYNGEE come from the germline V gene. Generated by immunoSEQ multiplex PCR, the TCRdb table keeps only in-frame clones and is missing some. The repertoire has 300,000 to 350,000 clones, 88% of them found once; the top ten carry 1.5% to 2%. This clone occurred many times. The chain is built from TRBV9 and TRBJ2-7, with a weak D call TRBD1 (5 bases). The specimen was peripheral blood. The sequence was collected from a woman in her 30s with COVID-19, enrolled during active disease. The CDR3 region has the DNA TGTGCCAGCAGCGTAGCTAAGGGGAAAACCTCCTACGAGCAGTACTTC. Translating gives CASSVAKGKTSYEQYF.